The 2 T cell receptor beta chains below all came from one sample that was sequenced in a study of blood T cell repertoires in COVID-19 (dated by TCRdb to 2019 to 2021). Library method: the immunoSEQ multiplex PCR assay. The table comes from immuneACCESS by way of TCRdb, which keeps in-frame sequences with V and J called. Part of the clones is missing from these tables; in studies checked, under half for an unresolved V gene and the rest for unknown reasons. The sample table lists about 310,000 clones, roughly 86% of them with a count of one. The ten top clones hold around 9% of the sample. Sample: PBMCs or T cells enriched from blood (not recorded which). These receptors all come from a woman aged 18-35 years who had recovered from COVID-19.

V gene TRBV2 combines with J gene TRBJ2-7, with D maybe TRBD1 (6 bases). V lost 5 bases, J lost 4 bases, and 6 bases lay in between. The CDR3 extends over 11 amino acids. Germline V lookup: CDR1 SNHLY, CDR2 FYNNEI. The CDR3 is CASSTGYEQYF. The CDR3 DNA is TGTGCCAGCAGTACAGGGTACGAGCAGTACTTC.

This clone was found once. The J gene is TRBJ1-1, the V gene TRBV13; D is unclear. The V end was cut by 5 bases, the J end by 0 bases, with 4 bases between. Germline values: CDR1 PRHDT, CDR2 FYEKMQ (reference sequence). The CDR3 extends over 12 amino acids. Written as DNA, the CDR3 is TGTGCCAGCAGCGCGGTGAACACTGAAGCTTTCTTT. As protein: CASSAVNTEAFF.